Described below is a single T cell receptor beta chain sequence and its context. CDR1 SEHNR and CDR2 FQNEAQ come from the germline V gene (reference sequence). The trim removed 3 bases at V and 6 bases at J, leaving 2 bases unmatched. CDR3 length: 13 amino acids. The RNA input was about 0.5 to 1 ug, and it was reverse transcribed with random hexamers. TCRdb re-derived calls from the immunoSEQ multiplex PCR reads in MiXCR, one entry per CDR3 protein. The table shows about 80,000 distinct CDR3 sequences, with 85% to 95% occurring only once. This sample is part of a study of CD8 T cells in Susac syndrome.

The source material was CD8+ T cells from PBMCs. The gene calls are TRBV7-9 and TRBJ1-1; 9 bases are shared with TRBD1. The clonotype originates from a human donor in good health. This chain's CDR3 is CASSFGTGSEAFF. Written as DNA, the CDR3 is TGTGCCAGCAGCTTCGGGACAGGGTCTGAAGCTTTCTTT.